This T cell receptor beta chain came from a study of T-cell reconstitution after alpha-beta-depleted transplantation in children. Study-wide results and caveats: T-cell counts and diversity were attributed mostly to newly produced T cells one year after transplant. It was surviving recipient T cells and thymic progenitors that gave some patients high TCRbeta diversity at day 60. Approximately two months post-transplant, alpha-beta T cells reportedly originated from several hundred expanded graft clones.

Of note for this clonotype: The antigen is unknown.

Library preparation (for TCRbeta) was performed with unique molecular identifiers. In TCRdb, the PCR reads were re-called with MiXCR into one record per CDR3 protein. The profile shows just over 950,000 distinct CDR3 sequences, less than 30% of them singletons. This clonotype was obtained from a boy younger than two who had a stem cell transplant for SCID, so the T cells may come from the graft donor. The specimen was PBMCs, mostly from graft donor cells, collected 360 days after TCRalphabeta/CD19-depleted stem cell transplant.

The CDR3 reads CASSVSGGGRADTQYF. As DNA, the CDR3 is TGTGCCAGCAGCGTCTCCGGCGGGGGGCGGGCAGATACGCAGTATTTT. The chain couples TRBV9 to TRBJ2-3; TRBD2 matches at 8 bases. V shed 2 bases, J shed 4 bases, and the junction held 9 bases outside the gene matches. The CDR3 length is 16 residues. Germline CDR1 SGDLS, CDR2 YYNGEE.